These T cell receptor beta chains were read from a single sample in a study of blood T cells in healthy people across ages. One entry per CDR3 protein results from TCRdb running MiXCR on the 5' RACE reads. The sample has 800,000 to 1,000,000 distinct CDR3 sequences, approximately 49% seen once; the top ten hold around 15%. Sequenced input: blood. The origin of the receptors is a man aged 25-40 years in good health. Both conserved end residues are part of each CDR3. D genes are given only for firm matches. Not every row has a clone size; where given, it reads once, few, many or a size class.

clone size,V gene,J gene,D gene,CDR3 DNA,CDR3 protein
NA,TRBV29-1,TRBJ2-1,NA,TGCAGCGTTGATGGCTCCTGCAATGAGCAGTTCTTC,CSVDGSCNEQFF
NA,TRBV4-1,TRBJ2-5,TRBD2,TGCGCCAGCAGCCAAGATACAGCGGGGGGGTACCAAGAGACCCAGTACTTC,CASSQDTAGGYQETQYF
NA,TRBV5-1,TRBJ1-6,NA,TGCGCCAGCAGCTTGGACAGGGTCGGAAATTCACCCCTCCACTTT,CASSLDRVGNSPLHF
NA,TRBV6-5,TRBJ1-1,NA,TGTGCCAGCCGTGGAGGAGGGATGGGGACTGAAGCTTTCTTT,CASRGGGMGTEAFF
few,TRBV12-3/TRBV12-4,TRBJ2-5,NA,TGTGCCAGCAGGCGCCGTGGCGGGGGCCGTGGGGAGACCCAGTACTTC,CASRRRGGGRGETQYF
NA,TRBV27,TRBJ1-6,NA,TGTGCCAGCAGTCCAACTACTTGGGCGCTTAATTCACCCCTCCACTTT,CASSPTTWALNSPLHF
NA,TRBV20-1,TRBJ2-7,TRBD2,TGCAGTGCTAGAGATGGGAGACTAGCGGGGGGGAGTGAGCAGTACTTC,CSARDGRLAGGSEQYF
NA,TRBV24-1,TRBJ2-1,NA,TGTGCCACCAGTGAGAACAGGGGAGGACGATCATCCTACAATGAGCAGTTCTTC,CATSENRGGRSSYNEQFF
few,TRBV7-2,TRBJ2-5,NA,TGTGCCAGCAGCTCCCAGCGGGAAGAGACCCAGTACTTC,CASSSQREETQYF
NA,TRBV7-2,TRBJ2-5,NA,TGTGCCAGCAGCTTAGACAGCCAACAAGAGACCCAGTACTTC,CASSLDSQQETQYF
NA,TRBV4-1,TRBJ2-5,NA,TGCGCCAGCAGCCAAGATGAGCAAATCGACCAAGAGACCCAGTACTTC,CASSQDEQIDQETQYF
NA,TRBV6-6,TRBJ2-4,NA,TGTACCAGCAGTCCCTCCCAGGGTAGTGGAAACATTCAGTACTTC,CTSSPSQGSGNIQYF
many,TRBV7-2,TRBJ2-3,NA,TGTGCCATCGGTACAGATACGCAGTATTTT,CAIGTDTQYF
NA,TRBV4-1,TRBJ1-4,TRBD1,TGCGCCAGCAGCCCTAGGACAGGGATTGAAAAACTGTTTTTT,CASSPRTGIEKLFF
NA,TRBV16,TRBJ1-5,TRBD1,TGTGCCAGCAGCCAGGCGGGACAGATCAATCAGCCCCAGCATTTT,CASSQAGQINQPQHF
NA,TRBV9,TRBJ2-1,TRBD1,TGTGCCAGCAGCGTAGAGGCGACAGGGCCAGTCTACAATGAGCAGTTCTTC,CASSVEATGPVYNEQFF
few,TRBV27,TRBJ2-1,TRBD1,TGTGCCAGCAATCTCAGGGGGCCCTACAATGAGCAGTTCTTC,CASNLRGPYNEQFF
NA,TRBV7-2,TRBJ2-3,TRBD2,TGTGCCAGCAGCCTGGGGACTAGCGGGGCCCAGCTAGATACGCAGTATTTT,CASSLGTSGAQLDTQYF
NA,TRBV12-3/TRBV12-4,TRBJ2-1,NA,TGTGCCAGCAATTTGTGGGGTGACTACAATGAGCAGTTCTTC,CASNLWGDYNEQFF
few,TRBV11-3,TRBJ1-1,NA,TGTGCCTGCAGCTTGTGGTCGGGATGGGGGAACACTGAAGCTTTCTTT,CACSLWSGWGNTEAFF
NA,TRBV12-3/TRBV12-4,TRBJ2-1,NA,TGTGCCAGCAGCCAAGGACTGGAAAGAAACAATGAGCAGTTCTTC,CASSQGLERNNEQFF
few,TRBV12-3/TRBV12-4,TRBJ2-3,NA,TGTGCCAGCAGCTGGTCCGGGACGGTTAGCACAGATACGCAGTATTTT,CASSWSGTVSTDTQYF
few,TRBV7-9,TRBJ2-5,NA,TGTGCCAGCAGCTTAAGCTCAGGGGGGTCAGAGACCCAGTACTTC,CASSLSSGGSETQYF
NA,TRBV28,TRBJ2-1,TRBD2,TGTGCCAGCAGTCCCCTCTCGGCTAGCGGGGGGGAGTACAATGAGCAGTTCTTC,CASSPLSASGGEYNEQFF
many,TRBV29-1,TRBJ2-7,NA,TGCAGCGTTGGAGAGGCGGTCGACGAGCAGTACTTC,CSVGEAVDEQYF
NA,TRBV9,TRBJ1-1,TRBD1,TGTGCCAGCAGCGTACAGGGGGGGAGCACTGAAGCTTTCTTT,CASSVQGGSTEAFF
NA,TRBV30,TRBJ1-4,NA,TGTGCCTGGAGTGTACGATGGGACGTACTGTTTTTT,CAWSVRWDVLFF
NA,TRBV6-1,TRBJ1-6,NA,TGTGCCAGCAAAATGACAGCCAATTCACCCCTCCACTTT,CASKMTANSPLHF
NA,TRBV7-9,TRBJ1-5,NA,TGTGCCAGCAGCTCTACTTCTAGCAATCAGCCCCAGCATTTT,CASSSTSSNQPQHF
few,TRBV6-5,TRBJ2-6,NA,TGTGCCAGCAGTTACACACCTGGGGCCAACGTCCTGACTTTC,CASSYTPGANVLTF
few,TRBV27,TRBJ1-1,NA,TGTGCCAGCAGTTTATTCGGGCAGGGCTCCCGGGGCACTGAAGCTTTCTTT,CASSLFGQGSRGTEAFF
NA,TRBV20-1,TRBJ2-1,TRBD2,TGCAGTGCCGGACTAGCGGGGGTCTACAATGAGCAGTTCTTC,CSAGLAGVYNEQFF
NA,TRBV6-1,TRBJ2-6,NA,TGTGCCAGCAGTCATTACGGACACTACTCTGGGGCCAACGTCCTGACTTTC,CASSHYGHYSGANVLTF
NA,TRBV20-1,TRBJ2-1,TRBD2,TGCAGTGCTAGAGGGATACTAGCGGGGGGAGTCGAGCAGTTCTTC,CSARGILAGGVEQFF
NA,TRBV25-1,TRBJ2-5,TRBD1,TGTGCCAGCAGTAGACCCGGGACAGGGGGCTTTGAGACCCAGTACTTC,CASSRPGTGGFETQYF
NA,TRBV7-9,TRBJ2-3,TRBD1,TGTGCCAGCAGCTGGTACCGGGACAGGGACACAGATACGCAGTATTTT,CASSWYRDRDTDTQYF
NA,TRBV11-2,TRBJ2-1,TRBD2,TGTGCCAGCAGCTCAACCGGACTAGCGCGCAACGGTGAGCAGTTCTTC,CASSSTGLARNGEQFF
few,TRBV7-9,TRBJ2-5,TRBD2,TGTGCCAGCAGATCCAGGACTAGCGGGGTCCTGGAGACCCAGTACTTC,CASRSRTSGVLETQYF
NA,TRBV6-5,TRBJ2-2,NA,TGTGCCAGCAGCCAGCCGGGGCATGCGAACACCGGGGAGCTGTTTTTT,CASSQPGHANTGELFF
NA,TRBV20-1,TRBJ1-5,TRBD1,TGCAGTGCCGGCGCCGGGACAGGACCTATTTATAGCAATCAGCCCCAGCATTTT,CSAGAGTGPIYSNQPQHF
few,TRBV4-2,TRBJ2-1,TRBD2,TGTGCCAGCAGCCAAGATGCGGGGGGAGGTGAGCAGTTCTTC,CASSQDAGGGEQFF
NA,TRBV6-5,TRBJ2-7,TRBD2,TGTGCCAGCAGTTACTCAGCGGGGGGACCCTACGAGCAGTACTTC,CASSYSAGGPYEQYF
NA,TRBV29-1,TRBJ2-1,NA,TGCAGCGTTGAAGATCAGTTGACAGGTCTAACCTACAATGAGCAGTTCTTC,CSVEDQLTGLTYNEQFF
few,TRBV6-2/TRBV6-3,TRBJ2-3,TRBD1,TGTGCCAGCAGTCTACAGGGGCGGAGCACAGATACGCAGTATTTT,CASSLQGRSTDTQYF
few,TRBV29-1,TRBJ1-5,NA,TGCAGCGTTGAAGTTGCTGTGGGTCAGCCCCAGCATTTT,CSVEVAVGQPQHF
few,TRBV12-3/TRBV12-4,TRBJ2-1,NA,TGTGCCAGCAGTTTAGGGCCCGGGCCAAGGTACAATGAGCAGTTCTTC,CASSLGPGPRYNEQFF
NA,TRBV5-4,TRBJ1-2,TRBD1,TGTGTCAGCAGCTCCGGGACAGACCTATATGGCTACACCTTC,CVSSSGTDLYGYTF
NA,TRBV4-3,TRBJ2-7,TRBD2,TGCGCCAGCAGCCAAGTGCTAGCGGGAGGGCCCTCCTACGAGCAGTACTTC,CASSQVLAGGPSYEQYF
few,TRBV27,TRBJ1-6,NA,TGTGCCAGCAGTTGGACGGGGGGCTCCTATAATTCACCCCTCCACTTT,CASSWTGGSYNSPLHF
NA,TRBV2,TRBJ1-2,TRBD1,TGTGCCAGCAGTGAATCGACAGGGATGTTAGGCTACACCTTC,CASSESTGMLGYTF
few,TRBV7-9,TRBJ1-2,TRBD1,TGTGCCAGCAGCCCAATTTACGGGACAGGCAACTATGGCTACACCTTC,CASSPIYGTGNYGYTF
NA,TRBV4-3,TRBJ1-6,TRBD1,TGCGCCAGCAGCCAAGACCTCAGGGGGAATAGTTCACCCCTCCACTTT,CASSQDLRGNSSPLHF
NA,TRBV5-1,TRBJ1-2,TRBD1,TGCGCCAGCAGCTGGAGACAGGGCGAGAACTATGGCTACACCTTC,CASSWRQGENYGYTF
NA,TRBV6-2/TRBV6-3,TRBJ2-5,TRBD1,TGTACCAGCAGTCGGCCAGGGGGCGAAGAGACCCAGTACTTC,CTSSRPGGEETQYF
few,TRBV11-3,TRBJ1-2,NA,TGTGCCAGCAGCGAAGCGACCGGGACGGAGACCAGGGGCTACACCTTC,CASSEATGTETRGYTF
once,TRBV20-1,TRBJ2-1,NA,TGCAGTGCGAACCGGGACCATAACAATGAGCAGTTCTTC,CSANRDHNNEQFF
NA,TRBV11-1,TRBJ1-2,NA,TGTGCCAGCAGCTCTGTCGGCTATGGCTACACCTTC,CASSSVGYGYTF